A single sample gave rise to the 27 T cell receptor beta chains below, sequenced in a study of blood T cells in healthy people across ages. The use of a sample-barcoded 5' primer and a J-beta primer mix characterized a second PCR of roughly 7 to 11 cycles. One entry per CDR3 protein results from TCRdb running MiXCR on the 5' RACE reads. Here the sample spans 700,000 or so distinct CDR3 sequences, 22% being singletons. Sequences were obtained from blood. All receptors come from a man between 65 and 79 years old in good health.

This clonotype was detected a few times. The chain joins TRBV18 to TRBJ1-5, with 7 nucleotides matching TRBD1. Germline V gene data show CDR1 as KGHSH and CDR2 as LQKENI. V lost 4 bases and J lost 5; bases outside the gene matches: 14. This CDR3 spans 17 amino acids. The CDR3 protein is CASSLTRQGSGDQPQHF. The CDR3 bases are TGTGCCAGCTCACTTACCCGACAGGGTTCGGGGGATCAGCCCCAGCATTTT.

The chain employs TRBV6-5 and TRBJ2-7, with D uncertain. V was pared by 0 bases and J by 2 bases, with 8 bases between. CDR1 and CDR2 (germline): MNHEY, SVGAGI. The CDR3 is made up of 14 amino acids. DNA of the CDR3: TGTGCCAGCAGTTACTCTCGGTCAGCCTACGAGCAGTACTTC. It translates to CASSYSRSAYEQYF.

In its sample, this clonotype was seen a few times. Its ends do not fully match the called genes, so a read error is possible. The chain combines TRBV6-6 with TRBJ1-4, with 8 positions matching TRBD1. This CDR3 is built from 15 residues. Per the germline V gene, CDR1 is MNHNY and CDR2 is SVGAGI (reference sequence). The DNA of the CDR3 is TGTGCCAGCAGAACCCCGGGACAGGCAGGGGAAAGACTGTTTTTT. This gives the protein CASRTPGQAGERLFF.

In this sample, this clonotype turned up a few times. J is TRBJ2-1 and V is TRBV6-2 or TRBV6-3; tentatively, D is TRBD1 or TRBD2 (5 bases each). CDR3 length: 14 residues. V was trimmed by 5 bases and J by 7 bases, leaving 15 bases between them. Germline V gene lookup returns CDR1 MNHEY and CDR2 SVGEGT. CDR3 in amino acids: CASSLSGTHNEQFF. For the CDR3, the DNA is TGTGCCAGCAGTCTATCTGGGACCCATAATGAGCAGTTCTTC.

This sequence joins TRBV10-3 and TRBJ2-1, with 10 bases aligning to TRBD1. The CDR3 is made up of 16 amino acids. The junction had 10 bases not matched to a gene; V was cut back by 4 bases and J by 7 bases. Germline values: CDR1 ENHRY, CDR2 SYGVKD. The CDR3 sequence: CAISVLGDRGLNEQFF. CDR3 nucleotide sequence: TGTGCCATCAGTGTCCTCGGAGACAGGGGGCTAAATGAGCAGTTCTTC.

V and J are TRBV4-1 and TRBJ2-7; 7 bases are a match to TRBD1. Trimming removed 3 bases from V and 6 bases from J; junction bases left unmatched: 8. The CDR3 runs 14 residues. Germline CDR1 is MGHRA and CDR2 is YSYEKL. CDR3 sequence reads: CASSHDRDLIEQYF. The CDR3 DNA sequence: TGCGCCAGCAGCCACGACAGGGATCTGATCGAGCAGTACTTC.

This clonotype was recorded a few times. The rearrangement uses TRBV5-6 and TRBJ1-4, with a possible D match to TRBD1 (5 bases). In germline, CDR1 is SGHDT, CDR2 YYEEEE. V was trimmed by 4 bases and J by 10 bases, leaving 23 bases between them. CDR3 length: 16 amino acids. For the CDR3, the DNA is TGTGCCAGCAGCGCGCGGGGCCTAGGACACGAAGGAAAACTGTTTTTT. It is translated as CASSARGLGHEGKLFF.

This clonotype was seen a few times. V and J are TRBV12-3 or TRBV12-4 and TRBJ2-5; 11 nucleotides match TRBD1. This CDR3 spans 15 amino acids. Unmatched junction bases numbered 3, after V lost 1 base and J lost 5 bases. In nucleotides, the CDR3 is TGTGCCAGCAGTTTAGAAGGGACAGGGGGTGAGACCCAGTACTTC. Translation: CASSLEGTGGETQYF.

The chain employs TRBV14 and TRBJ2-7; D not resolved. CDR1 SGHDN and CDR2 FVKESK come from the germline V gene. Trimming took off 5 bases at V and 0 bases at J, with 8 bases between the two ends. The CDR3 runs 13 residues. The CDR3: CASSSPTSYEQYF. The CDR3 region has the DNA TGTGCCAGCAGCTCCCCAACCTCCTACGAGCAGTACTTC. Full variable domain (rest looked up from reference TRBV14 and TRBJ2-7): EAGVTQFPSHSVIEKGQTVTLRCDPISGHDNLYWYRRVMGKEIKFLLHFVKESKQDESGMPNNRFLAERTGGTYSTLKVQPAELEDSGVYFCASSSPTSYEQYFGPGTRLTVT.

This clonotype was observed a few times. The chain recombines TRBV20-1 with TRBJ1-4, with D perhaps matching TRBD1 (5 bases). The V gene's germline CDR1 is DFQATT and CDR2 SNEGSKA (reference sequence). The length of the CDR3 is 14 residues. Trimming shortened V by 4 bases and J by 8 bases, and 17 bases separated the two germline ends. The CDR3 is CSATSGGAGEKLFF. The CDR3 bases are TGCAGTGCTACCTCCGGCGGGGCGGGAGAAAAACTGTTTTTT.

The genes are TRBV4-2 and TRBJ2-7; D is unresolved. V lost 4 bases, J lost 0 bases, and 10 bases lay in between. Looked up from germline, CDR1 is LGHNA and CDR2 is YNFKEQ. CDR3 length equals 14 residues. CDR3 coding DNA: TGTGCCAGCAGCCTAACTGAGAGCTCCTACGAGCAGTACTTC. Translated: CASSLTESSYEQYF.

The rearrangement links TRBV7-2 to TRBJ1-6; D call uncertain. Trimming shortened V by 5 bases and J by 9 bases, and 14 bases separated the two germline ends. The CDR3 contains 14 residues. Germline lookup yields CDR1 SGHTA and CDR2 FQGNSA. CDR3 sequence (DNA): TGTGCCAGCAGCACCGACCCGGAGGCTTCACCCCTCCACTTT. It encodes CASSTDPEASPLHF.

This chain connects TRBV20-1 to TRBJ2-3; 10 nucleotides line up with TRBD2. J gave up 6 bases and V 3 bases, and 12 bases lay outside the gene matches. The CDR3 has 16 residues. CDR1 and CDR2 from the germline V gene are DFQATT and SNEGSKA (reference sequence). CDR3 DNA: TGCAGTGCTAGCTCACCTAGCGGGAGCCAGTTTGATACGCAGTATTTT. It specifies CSASSPSGSQFDTQYF.

A few counts support this clonotype. J is TRBJ2-3 and V is TRBV20-1; 12 bases are a match to TRBD2. CDR1 and CDR2 (germline): DFQATT, SNEGSKA (reference sequence). Germline trimming cut 4 bases from V and 8 bases from J; bases unmatched to any gene: 10. The CDR3 is 15 amino acids. The CDR3 nucleotides read TGCAGTGCTAACCTTACCGGACTAGCGGGGACTACGCAGTATTTT. It encodes CSANLTGLAGTTQYF.

The J gene is TRBJ1-2, the V gene TRBV6-1; a possible D gene is TRBD1 (6 bases). There are 17 residues in the CDR3. From germline, CDR1 is MNHNS and CDR2 SASEGT. The germline V and J ends were trimmed by 8 bases and 2 bases, with 24 bases remaining between them. The CDR3 is CASLSAAGEFGNYGYTF. For the CDR3, the DNA is TGTGCCAGCCTCTCTGCCGCAGGGGAATTTGGGAACTATGGCTACACCTTC.

This clonotype has just a few counts. The chain is built from TRBV5-5 and TRBJ2-5; the D gene is possibly TRBD2 (6 bases). Trimming left V 0 bases short and J 7 bases short, with 16 bases between. This CDR3 has 15 amino acids. CDR1 is SGHKS, CDR2 YYEKEE, per germline (reference sequence). The CDR3 loop is CASSLAWREGSTQYF. CDR3 in DNA: TGTGCCAGCAGCTTGGCGTGGCGGGAAGGGTCGACCCAGTACTTC. Together with reference TRBV5-5 and TRBJ2-5, the CDR3 gives the full variable domain: DAGVTQSPTHLIKTRGQQVTLRCSPISGHKSVSWYQQVLGQGPQFIFQYYEKEERGRGNFPDRFSARQFPNYSSELNVNALLLGDSALYLCASSLAWREGSTQYFGPGTRLLVL.

The chain joins TRBV5-6 to TRBJ1-4; D is unclear. The CDR3 consists of 14 residues. Trimming left V 3 bases short and J 6 bases short, with 12 bases between. Germline V lookup: CDR1 SGHDT, CDR2 YYEEEE. CDR3 DNA sequence: TGTGCCAGCAGCTACTACGGACGATATGAAAAACTGTTTTTT. This sequence encodes CASSYYGRYEKLFF.

This clonotype came up a few times. The V gene is TRBV4-2, the J gene TRBJ2-3; the match to TRBD1 covers 9 bases. Germline V gene sequence: CDR1 LGHNA, CDR2 YNFKEQ. J gave up 2 bases and V 0 bases, and 3 bases lay outside the gene matches. The CDR3 is 16 amino acids. CDR3 DNA sequence: TGTGCCAGCAGCCAAGATGGACAGGGGTCCACAGATACGCAGTATTTT. Its protein product is CASSQDGQGSTDTQYF.

This clonotype has only a few counts. The chain recombines TRBV6-6 with TRBJ1-6; D gene ambiguous. V lost 7 bases and J 4 bases, leaving 5 bases between the germline ends. CDR3 length equals 12 residues. Germline assignment: CDR1 MNHNY and CDR2 SVGAGI (reference sequence). The CDR3 loop reads CASTEYNSPLHF. The CDR3 region has the DNA TGTGCCAGCACCGAGTATAATTCACCCCTCCACTTT.

This chain joins TRBV14 and TRBJ2-5; D is perhaps TRBD1 (5 bases). V was shortened by 5 bases and J by 3 bases, with 16 bases between the two germline ends. The length of the CDR3 is 15 residues. CDR1 is SGHDN, CDR2 FVKESK, per germline. The CDR3 spells CASSSDRTPKETQYF. Here the CDR3 DNA reads TGTGCCAGCAGCTCAGACAGAACCCCCAAAGAGACCCAGTACTTC.

This clonotype occurred a few times. The rearrangement links TRBV7-2 to TRBJ1-5; 7 bases match TRBD1. Per the germline V gene, CDR1 is SGHTA and CDR2 is FQGNSA. The trim removed 0 bases at V and 7 bases at J, leaving 6 bases unmatched. This CDR3 contains 15 residues. Written as DNA, the CDR3 is TGTGCCAGCAGCTTAGCGAGGCCAGGGGGACAGCCCCAGCATTTT. It translates to CASSLARPGGQPQHF.

The V gene is TRBV5-1, the J gene TRBJ2-3; the D gene is possibly TRBD1 (7 bases). The V gene lost 3 bases and the J gene lost 3 bases, with 14 bases spanning the gap. This CDR3 contains 15 residues. The V gene's germline CDR1 is SGHRS and CDR2 YFSETQ. In DNA, the CDR3 is TGCGCCAGCAGCTCCCTGACAGGGAGGACAGATACGCAGTATTTT. Its protein is CASSSLTGRTDTQYF.

This clonotype was counted a few times. One end of the junction fails to match germline, which may point to a read error. This sequence joins TRBV12-3 or TRBV12-4 and TRBJ2-5, with D perhaps TRBD1 or TRBD2 (5 bases each). This CDR3 has 14 residues. CDR3 region: CASVRGPLYNERFF. The DNA of the CDR3 is TGTGCCAGTGTGAGGGGACCCCTTTACAATGAGCGGTTCTTC.

The chain recombines TRBV12-3 or TRBV12-4 with TRBJ2-5; TRBD1 aligns across 10 bases. The J call may be in error: the DNA end matches TRBJ2-1 better. The CDR3 sequence is 15 residues long. CDR3 nucleotide sequence: TGTGCCAGCAGTAACCGGGACAGGGGCCACAATGAGCAGTTCTTC. Translating it yields CASSNRDRGHNEQFF.

This clonotype was seen a handful of times. The chain recombines TRBV5-1 with TRBJ2-1; 10 bases are a match to TRBD2. This CDR3 has 17 amino acids. The trim removed 4 bases at V and 7 bases at J, leaving 14 bases unmatched. Germline loops: CDR1 SGHRS, CDR2 YFSETQ. The CDR3 sequence: CASSGSLAGQGQNEQFF. In DNA, the CDR3 is TGCGCCAGCAGCGGGTCACTAGCGGGGCAGGGACAGAATGAGCAGTTCTTC.

This chain links TRBV29-1 with TRBJ2-1; 10 bases map to TRBD1. Germline values: CDR1 SQVTM, CDR2 ANQGSEA. CDR3 length: 14 residues. The V segment lost 7 bases and the J segment 5 bases; nucleotides outside the gene matches: 8. CDR3 residues: CSARDRGEDNEQFF. The CDR3 DNA follows: TGCAGCGCCCGGGACAGGGGAGAGGACAATGAGCAGTTCTTC.

J is TRBJ2-3 and V is TRBV11-2; maybe TRBD2 (5 bases). The V gene's germline CDR1 is SGHAT and CDR2 FQNNGV. The V and J ends lost 7 bases and 2 bases respectively, with 13 bases between them. This CDR3 contains 14 residues. The CDR3 DNA reads TGTGCCAGCACCGGGGTTTTTTCCACAGATACGCAGTATTTT. Translated, it gives CASTGVFSTDTQYF.